The T cell receptor (beta chain) described here comes from a study of control samples from healthy donors and cancer patients. Some clones are missing from TCRdb's copy, which holds only in-frame ones; the method was immunoSEQ multiplex PCR. The data show over 75,000 clones, 82% seen once. This clone has more than one count but fewer than ten. The TCR was taken from a man aged 60-69 years in good health. The sequencing sample was made of blood.

The CDR3 protein is CASSLYGDQETQYF. CDR3 nucleotide sequence: TGTGCCAGCAGTTTATACGGGGACCAAGAGACCCAGTACTTC. The rearrangement joins TRBV28 to TRBJ2-5, with D perhaps matching TRBD2 (5 bases). The V gene's germline CDR1 is MDHEN and CDR2 SYDVKM. Trimming stripped 1 base from V and 0 bases from J, with 6 bases between. The CDR3 length is 14 residues.